Included here is one T cell receptor (beta chain) sequence, with context. This specimen comes from a study of blood T cells in healthy people across ages. As for the study in general: With template switching, about one barcoded beta molecule was captured per two T cells.

Germline CDR1 MNHEY, CDR2 SMNVEV (reference sequence). The CDR3 covers 19 residues. V gave up 0 bases and J gave up 0 bases, with 20 bases separating them. Primed by a sample-barcoded 5' primer and a J-beta primer mix, a second PCR proceeded for about 6 to 11 cycles. TCRdb re-called the 5' RACE reads through MiXCR, storing one row per CDR3 protein. Among some 370,000 distinct CDR3 sequences listed, more than 45% were seen once. Source material: blood. This rearrangement joins TRBV27 to TRBJ1-1, with D possibly TRBD1 on 6 matching bases. This clonotype was obtained from a man aged 55-75 years in good health. CDR3 coding DNA: TGTGCCAGCAGTTTATCGTTCCCACAGGGAGGTCGTATGAACACTGAAGCTTTCTTT. Protein product: CASSLSFPQGGRMNTEAFF.